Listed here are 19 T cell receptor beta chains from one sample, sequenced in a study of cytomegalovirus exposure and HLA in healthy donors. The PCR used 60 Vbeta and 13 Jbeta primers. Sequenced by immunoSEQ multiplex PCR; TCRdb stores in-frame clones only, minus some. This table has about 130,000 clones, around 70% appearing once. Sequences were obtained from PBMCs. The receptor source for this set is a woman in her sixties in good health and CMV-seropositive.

The CDR3 is CSVETGWTQYF. The CDR3, as DNA: TGCAGCGTAGAAACAGGGTGGACCCAGTACTTC. The chain employs TRBV29-1 and TRBJ2-5; a possible D gene is TRBD1 (6 bases). CDR1 and CDR2 from the germline V gene are SQVTM and ANQGSEA. CDR3 length: 11 residues. With 6 bases removed from V and 7 bases from J, the gap between germline ends came to 12 bases.

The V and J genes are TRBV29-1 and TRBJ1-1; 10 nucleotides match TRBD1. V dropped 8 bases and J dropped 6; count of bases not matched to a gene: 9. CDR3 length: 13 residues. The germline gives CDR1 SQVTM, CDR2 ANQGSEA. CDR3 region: CSIRTGGLAEAFF. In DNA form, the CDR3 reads TGCAGCATTAGGACAGGGGGTTTGGCTGAAGCTTTCTTT.

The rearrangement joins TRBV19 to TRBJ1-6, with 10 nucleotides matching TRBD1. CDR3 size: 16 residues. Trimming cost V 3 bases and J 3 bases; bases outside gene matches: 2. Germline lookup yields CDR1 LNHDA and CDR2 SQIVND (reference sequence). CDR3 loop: CASSMGDRGYNSPLHF. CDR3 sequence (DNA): TGTGCCAGTAGTATGGGGGACAGGGGCTATAATTCACCCCTCCACTTT.

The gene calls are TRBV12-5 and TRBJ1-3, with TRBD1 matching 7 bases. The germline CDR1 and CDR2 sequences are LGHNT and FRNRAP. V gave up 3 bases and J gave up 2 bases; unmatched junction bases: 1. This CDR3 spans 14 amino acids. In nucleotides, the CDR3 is TGTGCTAGTGGTTTTACAGGGGCTGGAAACACCATATATTTT. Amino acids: CASGFTGAGNTIYF.

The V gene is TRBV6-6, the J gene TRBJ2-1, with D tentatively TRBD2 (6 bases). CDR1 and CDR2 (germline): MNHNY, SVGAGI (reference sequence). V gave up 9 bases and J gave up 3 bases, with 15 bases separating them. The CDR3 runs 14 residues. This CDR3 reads CASRRGESYNEQFF. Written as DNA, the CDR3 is TGTGCCAGTCGGAGGGGCGAAAGCTACAATGAGCAGTTCTTC.

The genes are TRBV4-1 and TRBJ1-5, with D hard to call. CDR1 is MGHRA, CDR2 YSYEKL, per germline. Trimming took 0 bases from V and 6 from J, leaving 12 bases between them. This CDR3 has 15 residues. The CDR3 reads CASSQDSRGAQPQHF. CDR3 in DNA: TGCGCCAGCAGCCAAGATTCCAGAGGCGCTCAGCCCCAGCATTTT.

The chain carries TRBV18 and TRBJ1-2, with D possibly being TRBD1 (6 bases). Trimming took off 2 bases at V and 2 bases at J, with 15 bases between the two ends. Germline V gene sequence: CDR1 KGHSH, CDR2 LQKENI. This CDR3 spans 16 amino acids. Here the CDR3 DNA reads TGTGCCAGCTCACCAAATCCTTATACAGGGAACTATGGCTACACCTTC. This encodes CASSPNPYTGNYGYTF.

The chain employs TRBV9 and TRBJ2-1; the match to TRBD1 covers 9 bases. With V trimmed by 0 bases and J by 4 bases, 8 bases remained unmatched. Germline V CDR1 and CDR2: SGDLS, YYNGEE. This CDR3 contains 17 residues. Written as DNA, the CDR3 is TGTGCCAGCAGCGTAGAGGCCGGGACAGGGACATACAATGAGCAGTTCTTC. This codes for CASSVEAGTGTYNEQFF.

The CDR3 protein is CASSYPGQGAHEQYF. For the CDR3, the DNA is TGTGCCAGCAGTTACCCCGGGCAGGGGGCCCACGAGCAGTACTTC. V gene TRBV6-6 combines with J gene TRBJ2-7; 8 bases fit TRBD1. The ends lost 2 bases at V and 5 bases at J; junction bases unmatched: 8. Germline CDR1 and CDR2: MNHNY and SVGAGI (reference sequence). This CDR3 has 15 amino acids.

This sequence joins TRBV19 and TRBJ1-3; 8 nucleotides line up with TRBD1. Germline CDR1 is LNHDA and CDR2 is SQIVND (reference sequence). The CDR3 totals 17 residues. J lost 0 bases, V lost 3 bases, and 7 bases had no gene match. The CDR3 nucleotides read TGTGCCAGTAGTATGGTCACAGGGGGTGCCTCTGGAAACACCATATATTTT. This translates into CASSMVTGGASGNTIYF.

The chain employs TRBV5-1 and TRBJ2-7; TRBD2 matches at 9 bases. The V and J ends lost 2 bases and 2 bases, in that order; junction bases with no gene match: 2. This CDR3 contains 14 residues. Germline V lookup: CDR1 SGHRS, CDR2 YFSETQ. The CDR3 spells CASSLSGGTYEQYF. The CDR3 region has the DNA TGCGCCAGCAGCTTAAGCGGGGGGACCTACGAGCAGTACTTC.

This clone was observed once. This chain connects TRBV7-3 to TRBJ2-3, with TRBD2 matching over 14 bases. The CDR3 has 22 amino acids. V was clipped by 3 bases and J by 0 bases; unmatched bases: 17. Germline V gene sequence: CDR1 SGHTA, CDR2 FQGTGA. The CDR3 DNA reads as TGTGCCAGCAGCTTCCTTCCCCGGACTAGCGGGGGGCCTGGAACTAGCACAGATACGCAGTATTTT. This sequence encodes CASSFLPRTSGGPGTSTDTQYF. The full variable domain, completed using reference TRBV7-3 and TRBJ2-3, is GAGVSQTPSNKVTEKGKYVELRCDPISGHTALYWYRQSLGQGPEFLIYFQGTGAADDSGLPNDRFFAVRPEGSVSTLKIQRTERGDSAVYLCASSFLPRTSGGPGTSTDTQYFGPGTRLTVL.

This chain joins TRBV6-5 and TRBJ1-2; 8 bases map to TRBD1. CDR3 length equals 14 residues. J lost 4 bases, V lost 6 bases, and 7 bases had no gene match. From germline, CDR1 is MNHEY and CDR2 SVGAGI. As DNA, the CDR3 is TGTGCCAGCAGACGCGACAGGGGACTCTATGGCTACACCTTC. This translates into CASRRDRGLYGYTF.

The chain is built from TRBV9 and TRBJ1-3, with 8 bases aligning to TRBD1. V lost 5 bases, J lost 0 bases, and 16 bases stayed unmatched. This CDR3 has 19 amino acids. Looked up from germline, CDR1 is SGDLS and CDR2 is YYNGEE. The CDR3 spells CASRGGQVTDGGSGNTIYF. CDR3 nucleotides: TGTGCCAGCAGGGGGGGACAGGTAACCGATGGAGGCTCTGGAAACACCATATATTTT.

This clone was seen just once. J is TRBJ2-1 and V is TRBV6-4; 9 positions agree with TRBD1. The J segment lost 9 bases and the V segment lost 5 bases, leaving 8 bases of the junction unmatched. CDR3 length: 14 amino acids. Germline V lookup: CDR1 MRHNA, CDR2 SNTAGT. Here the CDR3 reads CASSRGQGLGEQFF. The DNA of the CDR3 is TGTGCCAGCAGTCGCGGACAGGGGTTAGGTGAGCAGTTCTTC.

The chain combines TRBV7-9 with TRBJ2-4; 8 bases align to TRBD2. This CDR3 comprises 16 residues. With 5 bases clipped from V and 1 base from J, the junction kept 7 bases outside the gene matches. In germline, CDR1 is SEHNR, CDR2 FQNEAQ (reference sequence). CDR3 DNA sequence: TGTGCCAGCAGCGACCGGGGGGGCCTTGCCAAAAACATTCAGTACTTC. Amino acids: CASSDRGGLAKNIQYF.

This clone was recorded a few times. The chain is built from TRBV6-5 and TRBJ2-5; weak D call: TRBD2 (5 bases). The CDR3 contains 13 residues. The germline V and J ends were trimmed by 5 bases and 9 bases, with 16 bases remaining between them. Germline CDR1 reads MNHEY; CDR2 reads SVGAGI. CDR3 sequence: CASSPDWKRAQYF. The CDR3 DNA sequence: TGTGCCAGCAGTCCTGACTGGAAGAGGGCCCAGTACTTC.

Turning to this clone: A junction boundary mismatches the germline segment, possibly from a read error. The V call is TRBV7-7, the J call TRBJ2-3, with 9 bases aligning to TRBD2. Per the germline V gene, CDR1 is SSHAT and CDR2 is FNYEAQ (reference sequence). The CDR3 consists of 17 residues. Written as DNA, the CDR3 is TGTGCTAGCAGCTTAGCGCCCCCTAGCGGGGTTACAGATACGCAGTATTTT. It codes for CASSLAPPSGVTDTQYF.

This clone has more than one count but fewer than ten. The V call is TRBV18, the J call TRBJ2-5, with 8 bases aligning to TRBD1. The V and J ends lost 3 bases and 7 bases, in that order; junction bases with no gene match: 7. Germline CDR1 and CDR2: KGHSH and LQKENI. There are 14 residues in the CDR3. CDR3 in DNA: TGTGCCAGCTCACCGGACAGGGCCCCAGGGACCCAGTACTTC. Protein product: CASSPDRAPGTQYF.